This TCR beta chain was identified during a study of control samples from healthy donors and cancer patients. The data were produced by immunoSEQ multiplex PCR, yet TCRdb's version contains in-frame clones alone and is incomplete. The sample yields about 150,000 clones, 80% to 95% seen once. Trimming left V 0 bases short and J 8 bases short, with 13 bases between. CDR3 length: 15 amino acids. Looked up from germline, CDR1 is LGHDT and CDR2 is YNNKEL (reference sequence). The sequence was obtained from a man aged 18 to 35 in good health. Sample: blood. The J gene is TRBJ2-2, the V gene TRBV3-1 (or the pseudogene TRBV3-2); no firm D call. The CDR3: CASSQEGPLKGELFF. CDR3 DNA sequence: TGTGCCAGCAGCCAAGAGGGTCCTCTAAAAGGGGAGCTGTTTTTT.